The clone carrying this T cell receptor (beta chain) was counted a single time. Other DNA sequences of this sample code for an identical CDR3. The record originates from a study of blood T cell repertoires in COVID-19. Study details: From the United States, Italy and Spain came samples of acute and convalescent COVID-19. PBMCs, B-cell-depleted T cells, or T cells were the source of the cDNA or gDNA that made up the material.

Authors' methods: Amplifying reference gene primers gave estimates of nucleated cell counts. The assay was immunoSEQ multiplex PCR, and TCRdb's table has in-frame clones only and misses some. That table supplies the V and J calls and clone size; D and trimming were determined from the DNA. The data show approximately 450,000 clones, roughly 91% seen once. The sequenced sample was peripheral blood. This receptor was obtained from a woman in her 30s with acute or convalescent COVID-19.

The CDR3 sequence is CASSLGAGRNTEAFF. CDR3 coding DNA: TGTGCCAGCAGCTTAGGGGCAGGTAGGAACACTGAAGCTTTCTTT. The chain combines TRBV7-2 with TRBJ1-1, with D unresolved. This CDR3 contains 15 residues. Germline V CDR1 and CDR2: SGHTA, FQGNSA. V was clipped by 1 base and J by 1 base, with 10 bases between them.